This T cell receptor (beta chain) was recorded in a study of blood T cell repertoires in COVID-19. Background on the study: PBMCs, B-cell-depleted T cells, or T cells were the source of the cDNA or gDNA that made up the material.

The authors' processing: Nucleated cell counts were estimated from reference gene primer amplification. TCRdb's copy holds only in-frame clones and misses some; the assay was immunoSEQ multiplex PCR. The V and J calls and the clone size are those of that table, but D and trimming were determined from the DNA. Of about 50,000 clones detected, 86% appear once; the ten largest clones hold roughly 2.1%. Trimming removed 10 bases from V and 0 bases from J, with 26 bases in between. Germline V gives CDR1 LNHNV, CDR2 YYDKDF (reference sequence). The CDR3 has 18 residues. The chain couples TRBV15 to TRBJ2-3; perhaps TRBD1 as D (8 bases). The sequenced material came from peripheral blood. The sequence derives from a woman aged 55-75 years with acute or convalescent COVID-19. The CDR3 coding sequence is TGTGCCAGAGCCCAGACAGGGGATATTAGCGGGAGCACAGATACGCAGTATTTT. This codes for CARAQTGDISGSTDTQYF.